This T cell receptor beta chain was recorded in a study of cytomegalovirus exposure and HLA in healthy donors. With 60 Vbeta and 13 Jbeta primers, the PCR was carried out. Sequencing was performed with immunoSEQ multiplex PCR; in TCRdb, only in-frame clones are kept and a portion is missing. The data contain about 110,000 clones, 81% of them singletons. V was shortened by 6 bases and J by 4 bases, with 16 bases between the two germline ends. Germline V gene lookup returns CDR1 MNHNY and CDR2 SVGAGI (reference sequence). The CDR3 length is 15 residues. Turning to this clone: Antigen: not known.

The study, taken as a whole, reports: There were a few CMV-associated chains whose specificity for CMV antigens was confirmed in vitro. Excluded were some V segments that proved indistinguishable, including TRBV6-2 and TRBV6-3.

The receptor comes from a woman younger than 45 in good health and CMV-seronegative. Material for sequencing was PBMCs. The chain combines TRBV6-6 with TRBJ2-4; D might be TRBD1 (6 bases). In DNA, the CDR3 is TGTGCCAGCAGCCGACCAGGGGTCTCAAAAAACATTCAGTACTTC. It encodes CASSRPGVSKNIQYF.